This entry lists 28 T cell receptor beta chains sequenced from one sample in a study of OX40 agonist ivuxolimab in advanced cancers. Clones were read by immunoSEQ multiplex PCR, and TCRdb kept only the in-frame ones, dropping some. This table holds roughly 73,000 clones, 84% found once. The input for sequencing was CD4+ or CD8+ T cells sorted from blood, taken in a trial of the OX40 agonist ivuxolimab. These receptors all stem from an adult with an advanced solid tumor such as melanoma, head and neck, liver or kidney cancer.

The chain employs TRBV11-3 and TRBJ2-7; perhaps TRBD2 as D (7 bases). The CDR3 is 16 residues long. Looked up from germline, CDR1 is SGHNT and CDR2 is YENEEA. Trimming cost V 5 bases and J 6 bases, with 23 bases left between them. In DNA form, the CDR3 reads TGTGCCAGCAGCAAACGAGGGGGAGGGCCGGATGGCGAGCAGTACTTC. Its protein is CASSKRGGGPDGEQYF.

The chain recombines TRBV19 with TRBJ2-3, with 13 bases that match TRBD2. V lost 2 bases to trimming and J lost 5 bases; unmatched junction nucleotides: 7. This CDR3 has 17 amino acids. Germline V gene lookup returns CDR1 LNHDA and CDR2 SQIVND (reference sequence). CDR3 residues: CASSISGLAGVRDTQYF. DNA for the CDR3: TGTGCCAGTAGTATATCAGGACTAGCGGGAGTTAGAGATACGCAGTATTTT.

This clone was counted a single time. The rearrangement uses TRBV6-6 and TRBJ2-3; D is perhaps TRBD2 (6 bases). CDR3 length equals 16 residues. V was cut by 0 bases and J by 0 bases, with 10 bases left in between. From germline, CDR1 is MNHNY and CDR2 SVGAGI (reference sequence). The CDR3: CASSYSGGASTDTQYF. As DNA, the CDR3 is TGTGCCAGCAGTTACTCAGGCGGGGCTAGCACAGATACGCAGTATTTT.

The chain links TRBV27 to TRBJ2-5, with 7 bases fitting TRBD1. The CDR3 spans 14 residues. Per the germline V gene, CDR1 is MNHEY and CDR2 is SMNVEV (reference sequence). Trimming removed 6 bases from V and 1 base from J; junction bases left unmatched: 5. CDR3 DNA sequence: TGTGCCAGCAGCCCCTGGGACAGCCAAGAGACCCAGTACTTC. Amino acids: CASSPWDSQETQYF.

The chain combines TRBV19 with TRBJ1-2, with no clear D. The CDR3 has 14 residues. CDR1 and CDR2 (germline): LNHDA, SQIVND (reference sequence). With 7 bases removed from V and 0 bases from J, the gap between germline ends came to 12 bases. The chain's CDR3 is CASISLGANYGYTF. DNA for the CDR3: TGTGCCAGTATTTCCCTGGGAGCTAACTATGGCTACACCTTC.

This clone was seen only once. The chain combines TRBV6-1 with TRBJ2-7; D remains unclear. Trimming pared 6 bases from V and 0 bases from J, leaving 9 bases between. The CDR3 has 13 amino acids. Germline CDR1 is MNHNS and CDR2 is SASEGT. The CDR3 reads CASRRITSYEQYF. The CDR3 DNA is TGTGCCAGCAGGAGAATAACCTCCTACGAGCAGTACTTC.

The chain links TRBV6-5 to TRBJ1-5; D gene uncertain. V was clipped by 2 bases and J by 4 bases, with 9 bases between them. Looked up from germline, CDR1 is MNHEY and CDR2 is SVGAGI. The CDR3 is made up of 14 amino acids. CDR3 protein: CASSYASKNQPQHF. The CDR3 nucleotides read TGTGCCAGCAGTTACGCGTCAAAGAATCAGCCCCAGCATTTT.

The CDR3 bases are TGTGCCAGCAAGCTGGGAGTTGTCACCGGGGAGCTGTTTTTT. Translating gives CASKLGVVTGELFF. The chain recombines TRBV27 with TRBJ2-2; maybe TRBD2 (5 bases). Per germline, CDR1 MNHEY and CDR2 SMNVEV (reference sequence). The V end lost 7 bases, the J end lost 4 bases, and 13 bases lay between the germline ends. This CDR3 is built from 14 residues.

The chain uses TRBV5-8 and TRBJ2-1; no clear D. V was trimmed by 3 bases and J by 0 bases, leaving 10 bases between them. CDR1 is SGHTS and CDR2 is YDEGEE in the germline V gene. The CDR3 is 15 amino acids. The CDR3 nucleotides read TGTGCCAGCAGCTCGACGGCGAGCTCCTACAATGAGCAGTTCTTC. This encodes CASSSTASSYNEQFF.

This chain links TRBV6-1 with TRBJ1-1; tentatively, D is TRBD1 (5 bases). Between the trimmed V and J ends, which lost 9 bases and 1 base, there was a span of 6 bases. The germline V gene has CDR1 MNHNS and CDR2 SASEGT. The CDR3 totals 11 residues. This chain's CDR3 is CASDRNTEAFF. As DNA, the CDR3 is TGTGCCAGTGACAGGAACACTGAAGCTTTCTTT.

The V call is TRBV19, the J call TRBJ2-3; possibly TRBD2 for D (7 bases). The germline gives CDR1 LNHDA, CDR2 SQIVND (reference sequence). The ends were cut back, 5 bases at V and 1 base at J, with 16 bases in the middle. This CDR3 is built from 16 residues. The CDR3 loop reads CASSLAGGPRTDTQYF. CDR3 bases: TGTGCCAGTAGTCTTGCCGGGGGGCCTCGCACAGATACGCAGTATTTT.

The chain employs TRBV7-3 and TRBJ2-2, with 7 bases aligning to TRBD2. The CDR3 totals 14 residues. V shed 2 bases, J shed 4 bases, and the junction held 1 base outside the gene matches. The germline CDR1 and CDR2 sequences are SGHTA and FQGTGA. CDR3 DNA: TGTGCCAGCAGCTTAGCGGGGGTCACCGGGGAGCTGTTTTTT. Residues: CASSLAGVTGELFF. The full variable domain, with the rest looked up from reference TRBV7-3 and TRBJ2-2, is GAGVSQTPSNKVTEKGKYVELRCDPISGHTALYWYRQSLGQGPEFLIYFQGTGAADDSGLPNDRFFAVRPEGSVSTLKIQRTERGDSAVYLCASSLAGVTGELFFGEGSRLTVL.

The J gene is TRBJ2-1, the V gene TRBV4-3, with TRBD2 matching over 10 bases. Looked up from germline, CDR1 is LGHNA and CDR2 is YSLEER. The junction had 5 bases not matched to a gene; V was cut back by 1 base and J by 2 bases. This CDR3 region has 17 residues. In nucleotides, the CDR3 is TGCGCCAGCAGCCAAGCCCTGAGCGGGGGGGCCTACAATGAGCAGTTCTTC. This translates into CASSQALSGGAYNEQFF.

The chain combines TRBV4-1 with TRBJ2-3, with TRBD1 identical over 9 bases. Germline CDR1 is MGHRA and CDR2 is YSYEKL. The CDR3 totals 15 residues. Trimming cost V 4 bases and J 4 bases; bases outside gene matches: 6. CDR3 nucleotide sequence: TGCGCCAGCAGCCGACCGGGACAGGGCTCAGATACGCAGTATTTT. It specifies CASSRPGQGSDTQYF.

The gene calls are TRBV5-5 and TRBJ2-6, with D unresolved. Trimming shortened V by 1 base and J by 1 base, and 9 bases separated the two germline ends. The CDR3 loop spans 16 amino acids. Germline CDR1 SGHKS, CDR2 YYEKEE (reference sequence). The CDR3 sequence: CASSLFIISGANVLTF. Written as DNA, the CDR3 is TGTGCCAGCAGCTTGTTCATCATATCTGGGGCCAACGTCCTGACTTTC.

The chain has TRBV4-3 and TRBJ1-4; D not resolved. V was cut by 0 bases and J by 8 bases, with 16 bases left in between. The germline V gene has CDR1 LGHNA and CDR2 YSLEER. The length of the CDR3 is 16 residues. The CDR3 loop is CASSQERSGAWEKLFF. In DNA form, the CDR3 reads TGCGCCAGCAGCCAAGAACGGTCGGGAGCCTGGGAAAAACTGTTTTTT.

The gene calls are TRBV28 and TRBJ2-3; D tentatively reads TRBD1 or TRBD2 (6 bases each). The CDR3 runs 16 residues. Germline CDR1 is MDHEN and CDR2 is SYDVKM. Trimming removed 6 bases at V and 2 bases at J, with 18 bases between. The CDR3 region is CASRNSPGGPTDTQYF. DNA for the CDR3: TGTGCCAGCAGAAACTCGCCTGGGGGGCCCACAGATACGCAGTATTTT.

DNA for the CDR3: TGTGCCAGCAGCAGGGAGCCGAGCGGGAGATTCGAGCAGTACTTC. Translating gives CASSREPSGRFEQYF. This chain links TRBV5-4 with TRBJ2-7, with TRBD2 matching over 8 bases. The germline gives CDR1 SGHNT, CDR2 YYREEE (reference sequence). The CDR3 runs to 15 residues. V lost 4 bases, J lost 6 bases, and 12 bases stayed unmatched.

The CDR3 reads CASSLTGRNTEAFF. DNA of the CDR3: TGTGCCAGCAGCTTGACAGGGAGAAACACTGAAGCTTTCTTT. V and J are TRBV7-3 and TRBJ1-1, with TRBD1 matching over 7 bases. V dropped 3 bases and J dropped 2; count of bases not matched to a gene: 3. The V gene's germline CDR1 is SGHTA and CDR2 FQGTGA. CDR3 size: 14 residues.

The chain combines TRBV7-2 with TRBJ2-1; D may be TRBD2 (5 bases). CDR1 and CDR2 (germline): SGHTA, FQGNSA. The V end was cut by 4 bases, the J end by 7 bases, with 17 bases between. The CDR3 contains 15 residues. In DNA form, the CDR3 reads TGTGCCAGCAGCTCTGGCAGGAGAGGGAGTAATGAGCAGTTCTTC. Translation: CASSSGRRGSNEQFF.

This chain joins TRBV2 and TRBJ2-3, with D perhaps being TRBD1 or TRBD2 (5 bases each). CDR1 and CDR2 from the germline V gene are SNHLY and FYNNEI. CDR3 length: 13 residues. The germline V and J ends were trimmed by 7 bases and 1 base, with 9 bases remaining between them. CDR3 protein: CASNRDRTDTQYF. In DNA form, the CDR3 reads TGTGCCAGCAACCGGGACCGCACAGATACGCAGTATTTT.

The J gene is TRBJ2-3, the V gene TRBV6-5; D is tentatively TRBD1 or TRBD2 (6 bases each). Germline assignment: CDR1 MNHEY and CDR2 SVGAGI. This CDR3 is 13 amino acids long. V was shortened by 8 bases and J by 5 bases, with 14 bases between the two germline ends. CDR3 bases: TGTGCCAGCCGGAGGGGGGCGGGAGATACGCAGTATTTT. This codes for CASRRGAGDTQYF.

J is TRBJ2-5 and V is TRBV5-6; D gene uncertain. V shed 2 bases and J shed 5 bases, with 4 bases lying between them. Germline assignment: CDR1 SGHDT and CDR2 YYEEEE. CDR3 size: 11 residues. In DNA form, the CDR3 reads TGTGCCAGCAGCTTCAAGGAGACCCAGTACTTC. It yields the protein CASSFKETQYF. Based on the CDR3 plus reference TRBV5-6 and TRBJ2-5, the full variable domain is DAGVTQSPTHLIKTRGQQVTLRCSPKSGHDTVSWYQQALGQGPQFIFQYYEEEERQRGNFPDRFSGHQFPNYSSELNVNALLLGDSALYLCASSFKETQYFGPGTRLLVL.

A few counts support this clone. The V call is TRBV11-2, the J call TRBJ1-1; D is ambiguous. The germline CDR1 and CDR2 sequences are SGHAT and FQNNGV. V was trimmed by 5 bases and J by 4 bases, leaving 14 bases between them. This CDR3 has 14 amino acids. CDR3 amino acids: CASSRSGVGTEAFF. CDR3 nucleotide sequence: TGTGCCAGCAGCAGGTCCGGGGTGGGCACTGAAGCTTTCTTT.

Here the CDR3 DNA reads TGTGCCAGCTCACCAGGAGGAGGAGGGGCCCGGGCGCCCCAGCATTTT. This encodes CASSPGGGGARAPQHF. The chain has TRBV18 and TRBJ1-5, with D perhaps matching TRBD1 (5 bases). V shed 2 bases and J shed 9 bases, with 20 bases lying between them. Germline V gives CDR1 KGHSH, CDR2 LQKENI. CDR3 size: 16 residues.

This clone was observed once. The rearrangement joins TRBV28 to TRBJ1-5, with TRBD1 as a possible D gene (5 bases). Trimming removed 2 bases from V and 6 bases from J, with 11 bases in between. This CDR3 is 14 amino acids long. Germline assignment: CDR1 MDHEN and CDR2 SYDVKM. CDR3 DNA: TGTGCCAGCAGTTTAGGGGGTGGCGTTCAGCCCCAGCATTTT. Its protein product is CASSLGGGVQPQHF.

This chain joins TRBV5-1 and TRBJ1-1; D possibly corresponds to TRBD1 (6 bases). Germline CDR1 reads SGHRS; CDR2 reads YFSETQ. Trimming shortened V by 0 bases and J by 9 bases, and 12 bases separated the two germline ends. The CDR3 is made up of 13 amino acids. In DNA, the CDR3 is TGCGCCAGCAGCTTGGGGGAACAGGGACAAGCTTTCTTT. Encoded protein: CASSLGEQGQAFF.

The chain combines TRBV19 with TRBJ2-7; the D is unclear. This CDR3 is built from 13 residues. Germline V gene sequence: CDR1 LNHDA, CDR2 SQIVND (reference sequence). The germline V and J ends were trimmed by 2 bases and 5 bases, with 10 bases remaining between them. CDR3: CASSIRGLNEQYF. CDR3 DNA: TGTGCCAGTAGTATACGTGGGCTAAACGAGCAGTACTTC.